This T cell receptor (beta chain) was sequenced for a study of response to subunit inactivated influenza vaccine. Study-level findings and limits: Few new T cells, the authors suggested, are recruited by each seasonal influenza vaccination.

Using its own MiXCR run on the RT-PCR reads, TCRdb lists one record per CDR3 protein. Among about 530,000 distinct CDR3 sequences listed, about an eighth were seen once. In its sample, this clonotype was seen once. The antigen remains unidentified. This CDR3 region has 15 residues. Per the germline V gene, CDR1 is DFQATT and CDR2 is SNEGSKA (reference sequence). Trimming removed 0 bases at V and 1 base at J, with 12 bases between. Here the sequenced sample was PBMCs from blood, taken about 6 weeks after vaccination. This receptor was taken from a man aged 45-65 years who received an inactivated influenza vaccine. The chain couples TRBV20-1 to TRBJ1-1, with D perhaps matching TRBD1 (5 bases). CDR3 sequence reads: CSARDLRVGNTEAFF. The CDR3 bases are TGCAGTGCTAGAGACCTCAGGGTCGGGAACACTGAAGCTTTCTTT.